These 16 T cell receptor beta chains were sequenced from one sample in a study of shared clonotypes between healthy human individuals. Positively selected for CCR7, the CD45RO-negative cells used as naive CD8 cells excluded terminally differentiated effector memory CD45RA+ cells. Clones were sequenced by immunoSEQ multiplex PCR, and TCRdb holds only the in-frame ones, with some missing. The sample carries about 2 million clones, about 94% recorded once. The sample was naive CD8+ T cells sorted from blood. The receptor source for this set is a man aged 18 to 35 in good health.

The chain joins TRBV5-1 to TRBJ2-1, with TRBD2 matching over 7 bases. This CDR3 is 16 amino acids long. The germline CDR1 and CDR2 sequences are SGHRS and YFSETQ. The J segment lost 6 bases and the V segment lost 4 bases, leaving 13 bases of the junction unmatched. The CDR3 here is CASSPQTSSLSNEQFF. The DNA for the CDR3 is TGCGCCAGCAGCCCTCAGACTAGCAGCCTATCCAATGAGCAGTTCTTC.

Only a few counts were recorded for this clone. The chain is built from TRBV6-4 and TRBJ1-3; D ambiguous. Germline CDR1 and CDR2: MRHNA and SNTAGT. V was shortened by 0 bases and J by 7 bases, with 13 bases between the two germline ends. The CDR3 is 15 amino acids. CDR3 in amino acids: CASSDSILGVNTIYF. CDR3 nucleotide sequence: TGTGCCAGCAGTGACTCGATTCTCGGGGTGAACACCATATATTTT.

This clone has just one count. The chain links TRBV28 to TRBJ1-4; 9 bases line up with TRBD1. Unmatched junction bases numbered 13, after V lost 6 bases and J lost 8 bases. Germline assignment: CDR1 MDHEN and CDR2 SYDVKM. CDR3 length: 16 residues. The CDR3 sequence: CASSPTVGQGGEKLFF. CDR3 bases: TGTGCCAGCAGCCCTACGGTGGGACAGGGTGGCGAAAAACTGTTTTTT.

This sequence joins TRBV27 and TRBJ2-2; no clear D gene. V shed 6 bases and J shed 0 bases, with 5 bases lying between them. Germline CDR1 is MNHEY and CDR2 is SMNVEV (reference sequence). This CDR3 is 13 amino acids long. The chain's CDR3 is CASSDTNTGELFF. The CDR3 nucleotides read TGTGCCAGCAGCGACACGAACACCGGGGAGCTGTTTTTT.

The V gene is TRBV7-8, the J gene TRBJ2-5, with a weak D call TRBD2 (6 bases). This CDR3 has 15 residues. The V end was cut by 5 bases, the J end by 0 bases, with 13 bases between. CDR1 and CDR2 from the germline V gene are SGHVS and FQNEAQ. The DNA for the CDR3 is TGTGCCAGCAGCCTCCTGGCGGGGTACCAAGAGACCCAGTACTTC. It codes for CASSLLAGYQETQYF.

The rearrangement uses TRBV10-3 and TRBJ2-2; 9 positions match TRBD1. The CDR3 consists of 16 residues. J gave up 1 base and V 4 bases, and 4 bases lay outside the gene matches. CDR1 and CDR2 from the germline V gene are ENHRY and SYGVKD. In DNA, the CDR3 is TGTGCCATCAGTGCCTGGACAGGGGAGAACACCGGGGAGCTGTTTTTT. This sequence encodes CAISAWTGENTGELFF.

With regard to this clone: Other DNA sequences from this sample encode an identical CDR3 as well. V gene TRBV27 combines with J gene TRBJ2-5; D gene unclear. The CDR3 totals 14 residues. Germline CDR1 and CDR2: MNHEY and SMNVEV (reference sequence). V lost 5 bases, J lost 2 bases, and 12 bases lay in between. CDR3 loop: CASSLLLGQETQYF. DNA of the CDR3: TGTGCCAGCAGTCTCCTTTTGGGGCAAGAGACCCAGTACTTC.

This clone has just one count. V gene TRBV13 combines with J gene TRBJ2-3, with D hard to call. Germline-derived CDR1 and CDR2 are PRHDT and FYEKMQ (reference sequence). V was trimmed by 4 bases and J by 4 bases, leaving 6 bases between them. The CDR3 is made up of 12 amino acids. The CDR3 loop is CASSSPPDTQYF. In nucleotides, the CDR3 is TGTGCCAGCAGCTCCCCCCCAGATACGCAGTATTTT.

This rearrangement joins TRBV28 to TRBJ2-3; tentatively, D is TRBD2 (7 bases). The CDR3 is made up of 18 amino acids. CDR1 and CDR2 from the germline V gene are MDHEN and SYDVKM. V was trimmed by 2 bases and J by 3 bases, leaving 21 bases between them. CDR3 region: CASSLIGGAVEGTDTQYF. CDR3 nucleotides: TGTGCCAGCAGTTTAATAGGGGGGGCTGTTGAAGGGACAGATACGCAGTATTTT.

This sequence joins TRBV5-5 and TRBJ1-4; possibly TRBD1 for D (5 bases). Trimming took off 2 bases at V and 0 bases at J, with 11 bases between the two ends. The CDR3 length is 16 residues. Germline values: CDR1 SGHKS, CDR2 YYEKEE (reference sequence). The chain's CDR3 is CASSLGTATTNEKLFF. The CDR3 DNA reads as TGTGCCAGCAGCTTAGGGACGGCAACAACTAATGAAAAACTGTTTTTT.

The chain is built from TRBV5-1 and TRBJ2-7; 9 bases agree with TRBD1. Trimming at V came to 4 bases and at J to 5 bases, leaving 10 bases not matched to a gene. CDR3 length: 15 amino acids. CDR1 is SGHRS, CDR2 YFSETQ, per germline. The CDR3 is CASSLRTGAGDEQYF. The CDR3 DNA is TGCGCCAGCAGCCTCCGGACAGGGGCCGGGGACGAGCAGTACTTC.

The chain uses TRBV6-6 and TRBJ2-7; TRBD2 aligns across 10 bases. V dropped 7 bases and J dropped 2; count of bases not matched to a gene: 8. Germline V CDR1 and CDR2: MNHNY, SVGAGI (reference sequence). The CDR3 runs 15 residues. The CDR3 reads CASTPLAGYTYEQYF. The CDR3 region has the DNA TGTGCCAGCACCCCACTAGCGGGGTACACCTACGAGCAGTACTTC.

The chain is built from TRBV2 and TRBJ1-6, with TRBD1 identical over 7 bases. This CDR3 is 16 amino acids long. Trimming at V came to 0 bases and at J to 9 bases, leaving 8 bases not matched to a gene. Germline CDR1 is SNHLY and CDR2 is FYNNEI. This CDR3 is CASSEAGQGVRSPLHF. For the CDR3, the DNA is TGTGCCAGCAGTGAAGCGGGGCAGGGGGTGCGTTCACCCCTCCACTTT.

With regard to this clone: This sample includes further DNA sequences coding for the same CDR3. This chain joins TRBV30 and TRBJ1-3, with D uncertain. There are 12 residues in the CDR3. Per the germline V gene, CDR1 is GTSNPN and CDR2 is SVGIG (reference sequence). V lost 0 bases, J lost 4 bases, and 4 bases lay in between. The CDR3 DNA reads as TGTGCCTGGAGTGTCGAAGGAAACACCATATATTTT. It translates to CAWSVEGNTIYF.

In DNA form, the CDR3 reads TGTGCCAGCAGTGACACAGGGCGGACTGAAGCTTTCTTT. It codes for CASSDTGRTEAFF. V usage is TRBV6-1 and J usage is TRBJ1-1, with a possible D match to TRBD1 (6 bases). Germline CDR1 reads MNHNS; CDR2 reads SASEGT. The CDR3 has 13 amino acids. V dropped 3 bases and J dropped 5 bases, with 10 bases sitting between them.

The V call is TRBV27, the J call TRBJ1-1; D is ambiguous. The CDR3 covers 14 residues. Per germline, CDR1 MNHEY and CDR2 SMNVEV (reference sequence). Trimming removed 4 bases from V and 0 bases from J, with 9 bases in between. The CDR3 protein is CASSSTQLNTEAFF. CDR3 in DNA: TGTGCCAGCAGTTCCACACAACTGAACACTGAAGCTTTCTTT.